Each of the 2 T cell receptor beta chains below was sequenced from the same sample in a study of blood T cells in healthy people across ages. Together with a sample-barcoded 5' primer, a J-beta primer mix was included in a second PCR lasting about 7 to 12 cycles. TCRdb re-called the 5' RACE reads through MiXCR, storing one row per CDR3 protein. The table lists roughly 1,300,000 distinct CDR3 sequences, around 59% of them singletons, with under 8.5% in the top ten. What was sequenced was blood. The receptors derive from a man between 18 and 35 years old in good health.

This clonotype was seen more than once but under ten times. The gene calls are TRBV4-1 and TRBJ2-7; D remains ambiguous. The CDR3 is made up of 15 amino acids. V was cut by 4 bases and J by 2 bases, with 15 bases left in between. Germline CDR1 MGHRA, CDR2 YSYEKL. The CDR3, as DNA: TGCGCCAGCAGCCCTGGCGAAACCATAACCTACGAGCAGTACTTC. This sequence encodes CASSPGETITYEQYF.

The sample holds a few counts of this clonotype. The chain carries TRBV28 and TRBJ2-1; a possible D gene is TRBD2 (5 bases). The CDR3 consists of 13 residues. V lost 6 bases and J lost 4, with 10 bases in between. The germline V gene has CDR1 MDHEN and CDR2 SYDVKM. CDR3 bases: TGTGCCAGCAGACGGGGTCCTTACAATGAGCAGTTCTTC. Amino acids: CASRRGPYNEQFF.